This T cell receptor beta chain appears in the sequencing data of a study of CD8+ T cells in alopecia areata (dated by TCRdb to 2016 to 2018). Context from the whole study: Treated patients were enrolled in an open-label pilot trial of oral tofacitinib, 5 to 10 mg twice daily, for moderate-to-severe alopecia areata. Tofacitinib was administered for 6 to 18 months, and 6 months of follow-up off drug were then conducted to assess delayed response and recurrence. In treated patients, disease severity was measured using the SALT score, which gives the percentage of scalp surface area affected. In both human patients and the C3H/HeJ mouse model, the study applied high-throughput TCRbeta sequencing to look at T cell clonal expansion in alopecia areata. Human TCRbeta sequencing covered scalp tissue and sorted CD4+ and CD8+ peripheral blood T cells from patchy and totalis/universalis alopecia areata patients and healthy controls. Biopsies were taken from tofacitinib-treated patients at baseline and again at 4 and 24 weeks into treatment, and several of those patients also had a later scalp biopsy. Clonality in the scalp was compared among normal scalp (n=4), patchy alopecia areata scalp (n=8), and alopecia totalis/universalis scalp (n=8). RNA was extracted with the PAXgene miRNA kit for fixed scalp, the miRNeasy kit for PBMCs, and the RNeasy kit for mouse skin. TCRbeta CDR3 regions were amplified by immunoSEQ multiplex PCR with 35 Vbeta forward and 13 Jbeta reverse primers.

What this sample's time point label stands for: 4 weeks on oral tofacitinib. The treatment or condition tag for this specimen amounts to: oral pan-JAK inhibitor, 5-10 mg twice daily. From alopecia areata patients, peripheral blood was collected along with lesional scalp punch biopsies. After PBMCs were isolated by density centrifugation and stained for CD3, CD4 and CD8, a FACSAria was used to sort CD4+ and CD8+ T cells. On the study overall, not on this receptor specifically: TCR sequences shared between patients were less clear than in mice, possibly partly because of HLA diversity in the patient population. With tofacitinib, both scalp clonality and the number of expanded CD8+ clones among the top 100 scalp clones went down significantly. Many expanded lesional clones were found to persist in scalp and blood during tofacitinib treatment, and relapse after treatment cessation may be partly explained by this persistence. Unlike mouse skin, where gammadelta T cells dominate, normal human skin contains resident alphabeta T cells that get sequenced too, which complicates analysis of the scalp TCR repertoire. Higher clonality and more expanded CD8+ clones were observed in lesional scalp than in normal scalp, particularly in alopecia totalis/universalis, a finding suggestive of antigenic drive. Because the treated cohort was small and had just a single nonresponder, larger studies are needed to establish links between baseline CD8+ expansion and response.

A remark on this clone: The specificity of this receptor is unknown. One base away there is no much larger clone; base qualities are not given.

Sequences SEHNR (CDR1) and FQNEAQ (CDR2) are obtained from the germline V gene (reference sequence). V is trimmed back by 5 bases and J by 4 bases, and the junction contains 3 bases that no gene match accounts for. Including cysteine and phenylalanine, the CDR3 has 13 amino acids. Only the CDR3 DNA stays, 39 bases, in frame from base 1. Library construction relied on the immunoSEQ multiplex PCR assay. For TCR sequencing, RNA was extracted from every sample and reverse transcribed into cDNA to serve as template. First-strand cDNA was synthesized with SuperScript III using a 2:1 mix of oligo-dT and random hexamers. A synthetic immune receptor repertoire was used to assess amplification bias, and residual bias was removed computationally. The paper's processing steps were these. Raw reads were preprocessed to remove errors, and CDR3 was defined according to IMGT conventions as the region from the conserved cysteine to phenylalanine. Clonality was computed as 1 minus the Shannon entropy, with the entropy normalized by log2 of the number of productive unique TCRs. CD4 or CD8 identity of scalp clones was inferred by cross-referencing scalp TCRbeta sequences with sorted blood CD4 and CD8 repertoires. Held by TCRdb, this immuneACCESS table contains in-frame sequences only and omits some clones. Under half of the omission traces to an unresolved V gene where checked; the cause of the rest is unknown. The V and J calls and clone size are taken from that table; D and trimming were inferred from the DNA. The sample yields fewer than 150,000 clones; roughly four fifths were counted once. The biggest ten clones account for 20% to 25% of the sample.

The sequenced sample was CD8+ T cells sorted from blood, obtained at week 4, from a patient treated with tofacitinib. The V and J genes are TRBV7-9 and TRBJ2-5, with 8 central nucleotides matching TRBD1. The receptor comes from a human donor with alopecia areata. Here the CDR3 is given as CASSDRGRETQYF. In nucleotide form, the sequence is TGTGCCAGCAGCGACAGGGGAAGAGAGACCCAGTACTTC.